The T cell receptor beta chain under discussion was sequenced for a study of blood T cell repertoires in COVID-19. Looking at the study overall: Both acute and convalescent COVID-19 samples were obtained from the United States, Italy and Spain. In each case, the material was cDNA or gDNA derived from T cells, B-cell-depleted T cells, or PBMCs.

Study processing details: Amplification of reference gene primers provided the estimated nucleated cell counts. This table comes from immunoSEQ multiplex PCR, and its TCRdb copy is limited to in-frame clones, with some not included. V and J calls and clone size are as listed in that table; D and trimming were resolved from the DNA. The sample consists of about 140,000 clones, 79% of them appearing once. The CDR3 extends over 14 amino acids. The germline V gene encodes CDR1 MDHEN and CDR2 SYDVKM. Unmatched junction bases numbered 3, after V lost 4 bases and J lost 2 bases. The sequenced sample was peripheral blood. The sequence was collected from a man aged 60-69 years with acute or convalescent COVID-19. The V gene is TRBV28, the J gene TRBJ2-3; 7 bases agree with TRBD2. The CDR3 DNA is TGTGCCAGCAGTTATGCGGGAGTCACAGATACGCAGTATTTT. Amino acids: CASSYAGVTDTQYF.